This T cell receptor (beta chain) appears in the sequencing data of a study of identical twins. TCRdb independently ran MiXCR on the 5' RACE reads; one entry per CDR3 protein. The sample contains some 570,000 distinct CDR3 sequences, approximately 20% of which appear only once. V shed 1 base, J shed 8 bases, and the junction held 5 bases outside the gene matches. Per germline, CDR1 LNHNV and CDR2 YYDKDF (reference sequence). The CDR3 runs to 15 residues. This clonotype was detected many times. This sample also belongs to another study, concerning yellow fever vaccine responses in identical twins.

Sequenced sample: CD4+ T cells sorted from blood. This chain links TRBV15 with TRBJ2-1; the match to TRBD2 covers 10 bases. This receptor was obtained from a woman between 18 and 29 years old in good health. In DNA form, the CDR3 reads TGTGCCACCAGCAGAGCCCTAGCGGGAGTACATGAGCAGTTCTTC. It translates to CATSRALAGVHEQFF.